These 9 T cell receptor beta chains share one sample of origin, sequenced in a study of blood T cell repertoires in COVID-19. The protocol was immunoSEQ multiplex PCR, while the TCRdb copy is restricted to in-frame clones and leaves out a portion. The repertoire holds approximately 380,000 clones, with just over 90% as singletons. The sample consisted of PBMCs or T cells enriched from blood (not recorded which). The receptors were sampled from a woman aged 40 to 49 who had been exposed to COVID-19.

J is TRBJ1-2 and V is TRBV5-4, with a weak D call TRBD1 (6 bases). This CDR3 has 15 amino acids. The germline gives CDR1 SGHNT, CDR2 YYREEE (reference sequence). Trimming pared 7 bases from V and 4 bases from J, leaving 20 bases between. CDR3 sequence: CASYIRGGSGYGYTF. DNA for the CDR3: TGTGCCAGCTACATAAGGGGGGGGTCGGGCTATGGCTACACCTTC.

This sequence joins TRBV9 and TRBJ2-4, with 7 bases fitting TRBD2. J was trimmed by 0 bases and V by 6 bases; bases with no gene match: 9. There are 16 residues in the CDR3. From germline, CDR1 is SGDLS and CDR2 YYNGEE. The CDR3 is CASTRGSRLAKNIQYF. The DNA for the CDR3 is TGTGCCAGCACCCGCGGGAGTCGGTTAGCCAAAAACATTCAGTACTTC.

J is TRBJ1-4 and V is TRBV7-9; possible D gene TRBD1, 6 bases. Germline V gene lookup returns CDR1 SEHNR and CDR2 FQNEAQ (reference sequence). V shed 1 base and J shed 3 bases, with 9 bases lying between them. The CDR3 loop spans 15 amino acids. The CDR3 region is CASSLGQAANEKLFF. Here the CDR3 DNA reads TGTGCCAGCAGCTTAGGACAGGCGGCTAATGAAAAACTGTTTTTT.

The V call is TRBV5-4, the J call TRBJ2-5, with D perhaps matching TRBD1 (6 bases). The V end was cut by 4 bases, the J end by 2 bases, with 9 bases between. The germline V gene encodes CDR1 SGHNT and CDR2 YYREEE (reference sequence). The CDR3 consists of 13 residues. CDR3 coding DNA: TGTGCCAGCAGCCCAGGGGTTCAAGAGACCCAGTACTTC. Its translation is CASSPGVQETQYF.

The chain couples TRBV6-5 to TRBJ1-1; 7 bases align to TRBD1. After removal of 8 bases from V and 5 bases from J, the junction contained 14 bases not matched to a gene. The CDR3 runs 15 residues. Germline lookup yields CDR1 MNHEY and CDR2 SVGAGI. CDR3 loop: CASLLRWDSNTEAFF. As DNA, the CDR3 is TGTGCCAGCCTCCTACGTTGGGACAGCAATACTGAAGCTTTCTTT.

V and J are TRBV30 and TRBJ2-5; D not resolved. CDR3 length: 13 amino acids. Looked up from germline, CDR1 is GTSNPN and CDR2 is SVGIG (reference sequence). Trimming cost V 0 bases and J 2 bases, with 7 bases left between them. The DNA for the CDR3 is TGTGCCTGGAGTGTAACTATTCAAGAGACCCAGTACTTC. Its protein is CAWSVTIQETQYF.

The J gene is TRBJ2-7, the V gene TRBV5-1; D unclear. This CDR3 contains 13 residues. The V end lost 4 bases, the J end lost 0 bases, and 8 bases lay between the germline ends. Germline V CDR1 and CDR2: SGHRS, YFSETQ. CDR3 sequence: CASSEWSSYEQYF. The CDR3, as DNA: TGCGCCAGCAGCGAATGGAGCTCCTACGAGCAGTACTTC.

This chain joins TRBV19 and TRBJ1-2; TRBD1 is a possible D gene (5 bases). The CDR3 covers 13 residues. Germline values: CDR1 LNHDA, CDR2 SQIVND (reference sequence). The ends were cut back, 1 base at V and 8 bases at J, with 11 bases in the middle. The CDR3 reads CASSIGTIHGYTF. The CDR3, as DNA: TGTGCCAGTAGTATAGGGACAATCCACGGCTACACCTTC.

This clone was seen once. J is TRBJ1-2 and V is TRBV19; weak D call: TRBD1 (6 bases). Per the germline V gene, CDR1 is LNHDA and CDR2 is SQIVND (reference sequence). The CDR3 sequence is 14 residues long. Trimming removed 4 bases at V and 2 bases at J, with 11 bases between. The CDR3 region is CASSTLDRNYGYTF. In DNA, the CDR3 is TGTGCCAGTAGTACCTTGGACAGAAACTATGGCTACACCTTC.